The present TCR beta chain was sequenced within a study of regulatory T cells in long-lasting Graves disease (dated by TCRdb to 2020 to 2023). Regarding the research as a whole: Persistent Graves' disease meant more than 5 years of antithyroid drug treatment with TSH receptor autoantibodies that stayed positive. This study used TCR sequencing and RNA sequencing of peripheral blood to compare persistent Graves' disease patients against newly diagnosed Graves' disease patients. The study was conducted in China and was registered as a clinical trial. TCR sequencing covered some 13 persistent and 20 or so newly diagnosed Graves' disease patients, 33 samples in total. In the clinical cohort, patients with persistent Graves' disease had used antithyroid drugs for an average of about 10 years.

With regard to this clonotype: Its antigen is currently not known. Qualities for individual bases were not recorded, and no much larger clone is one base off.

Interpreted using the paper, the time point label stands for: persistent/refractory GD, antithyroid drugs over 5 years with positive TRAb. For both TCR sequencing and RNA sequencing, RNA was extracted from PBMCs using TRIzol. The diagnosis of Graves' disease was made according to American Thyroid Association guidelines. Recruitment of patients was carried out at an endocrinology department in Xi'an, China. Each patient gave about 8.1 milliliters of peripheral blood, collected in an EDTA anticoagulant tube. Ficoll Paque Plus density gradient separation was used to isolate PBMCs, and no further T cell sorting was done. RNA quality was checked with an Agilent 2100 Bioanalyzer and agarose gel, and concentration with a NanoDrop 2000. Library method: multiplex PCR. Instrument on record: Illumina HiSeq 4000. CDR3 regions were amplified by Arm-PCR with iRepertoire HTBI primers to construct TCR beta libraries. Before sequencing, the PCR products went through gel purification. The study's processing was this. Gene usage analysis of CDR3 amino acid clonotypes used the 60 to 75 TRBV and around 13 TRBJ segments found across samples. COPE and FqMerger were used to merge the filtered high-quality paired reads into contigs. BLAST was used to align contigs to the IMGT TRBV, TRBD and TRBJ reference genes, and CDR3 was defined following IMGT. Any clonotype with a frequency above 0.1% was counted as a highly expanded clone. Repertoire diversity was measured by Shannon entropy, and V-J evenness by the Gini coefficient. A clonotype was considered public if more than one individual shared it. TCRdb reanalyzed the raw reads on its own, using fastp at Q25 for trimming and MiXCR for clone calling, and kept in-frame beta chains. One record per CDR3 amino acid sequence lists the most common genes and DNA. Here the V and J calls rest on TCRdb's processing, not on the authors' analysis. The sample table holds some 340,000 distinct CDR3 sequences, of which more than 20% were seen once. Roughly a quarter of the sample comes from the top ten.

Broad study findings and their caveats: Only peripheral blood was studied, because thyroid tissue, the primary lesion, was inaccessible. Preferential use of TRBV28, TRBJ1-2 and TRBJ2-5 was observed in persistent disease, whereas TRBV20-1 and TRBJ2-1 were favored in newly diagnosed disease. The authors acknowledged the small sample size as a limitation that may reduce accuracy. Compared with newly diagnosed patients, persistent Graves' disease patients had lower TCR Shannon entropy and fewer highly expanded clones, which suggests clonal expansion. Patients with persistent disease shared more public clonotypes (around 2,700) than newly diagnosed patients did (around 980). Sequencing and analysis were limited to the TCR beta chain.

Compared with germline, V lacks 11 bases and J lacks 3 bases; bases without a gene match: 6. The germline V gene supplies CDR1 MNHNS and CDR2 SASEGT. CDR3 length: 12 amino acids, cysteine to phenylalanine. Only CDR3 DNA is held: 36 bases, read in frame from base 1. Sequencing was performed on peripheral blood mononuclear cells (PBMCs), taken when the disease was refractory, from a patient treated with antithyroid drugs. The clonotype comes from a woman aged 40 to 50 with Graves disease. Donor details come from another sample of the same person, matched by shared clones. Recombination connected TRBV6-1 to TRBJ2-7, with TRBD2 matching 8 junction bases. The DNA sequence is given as TGTGCCGGACGAACTAGCGGCTACGAGCAGTACTTC. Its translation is CAGRTSGYEQYF.